These T cell receptor beta chains were read from a single sample in a study of CD8 T cells in ankylosing spondylitis. TCRdb passed the 5' RACE reads through MiXCR, listing each CDR3 protein once. The sample includes just under 550,000 distinct CDR3 sequences, about 12% seen only once; the top ten take under 7.5%. The sample comprised blood, either unsorted or a sorted T cell fraction (not recorded which). The receptors here all came from a male donor with ankylosing spondylitis. CDR3s include the opening cysteine and the closing phenylalanine or tryptophan. D genes are given only for firm matches. Not every row has a clone size; where given, it reads once, few, many or a size class.

size,J,D,V,DNA,CDR3
few,TRBJ1-2,NA,TRBV12-3/TRBV12-4,TGTGCCAGTGGGGTACAAGCTAACTATGGCTACACCTTC,CASGVQANYGYTF
few,TRBJ1-5,NA,TRBV18,TGTGCCAGCTCACCACGGGGACAAACTGGCAGTCAGCCCCAGCATTTT,CASSPRGQTGSQPQHF
NA,TRBJ2-2,NA,TRBV5-1,TGCGCCAGCAGCTTGATGGCAGATAACACCGGGGAGCTGTTTTTT,CASSLMADNTGELFF
NA,TRBJ1-2,NA,TRBV20-1,TGCAGTCATTCCGTGATTTCGGAGACACAGAAATCACGGTATGGCTACACCTTC,CSHSVISETQKSRYGYTF
NA,TRBJ1-2,NA,TRBV4-2,TGTGCCAGCAGCCAAGTCCCGGGAGGGGGTAGCTATGGCTACACCTTC,CASSQVPGGGSYGYTF
few,TRBJ2-7,TRBD1,TRBV27,TGTGCCAGCAGTTTACTGGACAGGGGGCTGGGAAACGAGCAGTACTTC,CASSLLDRGLGNEQYF
NA,TRBJ1-4,NA,TRBV5-1,TGCGCCAGCAGCTTGGCGCAGGGCGTTAATGAAAAACTGTTTTTT,CASSLAQGVNEKLFF
NA,TRBJ2-7,NA,TRBV19,TGTGCCAGTAGATGGGGCCGGGTTGGCGAGCAGTACTTC,CASRWGRVGEQYF
few,TRBJ1-4,NA,TRBV3-1,TGTGCCAGCAGCCAAGGTTTCACGAATGAAAAACTGTTTTTT,CASSQGFTNEKLFF
NA,TRBJ1-3,NA,TRBV20-1,TGCAGTGCTTTACGGAGCTCTGGAAACACCATATATTTT,CSALRSSGNTIYF
many,TRBJ1-5,TRBD1,TRBV12-3/TRBV12-4,TGTGCCAGCACCCTGGTAGGGGGCGGTCAGCCCCAGCATTTT,CASTLVGGGQPQHF
many,TRBJ2-1,TRBD2,TRBV18,TGTGCCAGCTCACCGTTAGCGGGAGGGCCTAACAATGAGCAGTTCTTC,CASSPLAGGPNNEQFF
many,TRBJ2-1,TRBD1,TRBV12-3/TRBV12-4,TGTGCCAGCAGCTGGGACAGTACCTACAATGAGCAGTTCTTC,CASSWDSTYNEQFF
many,TRBJ2-5,NA,TRBV5-1,TGCGCCAGCAGCTTGGGGACGTCCTTAGAGACCCAGTACTTC,CASSLGTSLETQYF
few,TRBJ2-1,TRBD2,TRBV20-1,TGCAGTGCTCAACAGGCGGGAGTTTCCTACAATGAGCAGTTCTTC,CSAQQAGVSYNEQFF
NA,TRBJ1-4,NA,TRBV27,TGTGCCAGCAGTTTATCGGGTACAGCGGGAAATGAAAAACTGTTTTTT,CASSLSGTAGNEKLFF
NA,TRBJ1-1,NA,TRBV4-2,TGTGCCAGCAGCCGGGGGGACATGAACACTGAAGCTTTCTTT,CASSRGDMNTEAFF
many,TRBJ2-2,NA,TRBV12-3/TRBV12-4,TGTGCCAGCAGACCAAGCTCGTGGCAGAAGAACACCGGGGAGCTGTTTTTT,CASRPSSWQKNTGELFF
NA,TRBJ1-3,NA,TRBV5-1,TGCGCCAGCAGCCGGGGGCTCTCGAGCTCTGGAAACACCATATATTTT,CASSRGLSSSGNTIYF
NA,TRBJ2-7,NA,TRBV11-1,TGTGCCAGCAGCTTAGCTGTCAGTACCTACGAGCAGTACTTC,CASSLAVSTYEQYF
NA,TRBJ2-5,TRBD2,TRBV3-1,TGTGCCAGCAGCCCTCCGGGCGGGAGAGAAGAGACCCAGTACTTC,CASSPPGGREETQYF
few,TRBJ2-2,NA,TRBV5-1,TGCGCCAGCAGCTCCTGGGCCCGGGCCTCGAGGGCCGGGGAGCTGTTTTTT,CASSSWARASRAGELFF
many,TRBJ1-1,NA,TRBV4-1,TGCGCCAGCAGCCAAGATCCTGCGGACACTGAAGCTTTCTTT,CASSQDPADTEAFF
few,TRBJ1-1,NA,TRBV20-1,TGCAGTGCTAGAGATCCGGGGGTGCTGAACACTGAAGCTTTCTTT,CSARDPGVLNTEAFF
few,TRBJ2-1,NA,TRBV5-1,TGCGCCAGCAGCCCCGGGACACCCGATCGGAGCTCCTACAATGAGCAGTTCTTC,CASSPGTPDRSSYNEQFF
NA,TRBJ1-4,NA,TRBV7-9,TGTGCCAGCAGCCCTACGACGGACCTTGCAACTAATGAAAAACTGTTTTTT,CASSPTTDLATNEKLFF
many,TRBJ2-1,NA,TRBV14,TGTGCCAGCAGCCAAGAACTCCTAGGACCTACTAACAATGAGCAGTTCTTC,CASSQELLGPTNNEQFF
NA,TRBJ2-6,NA,TRBV4-2,TGTGCCAGCAGCCAAGATTCGACGCCAGCCGGGGCCAACGTCCTGACTTTC,CASSQDSTPAGANVLTF
NA,TRBJ1-2,NA,TRBV11-3,TGTGCCAGCAGCTTAGAACCCGGTGGCTACACCTTC,CASSLEPGGYTF
few,TRBJ2-7,NA,TRBV21-1,TGTGCCAGCAGCACGGGGGTCTTTCCGTACGAGCAGTACTTC,CASSTGVFPYEQYF
NA,TRBJ2-1,TRBD2,TRBV27,TGTGCCAGCAGTTCATGGACTAGCGGGGGGATAAGCTCCTACAATGAGCAGTTCTTC,CASSSWTSGGISSYNEQFF
NA,TRBJ2-5,NA,TRBV15,TGTGCCACCAGCAGTCCCTGGGGCGGTTTGAACGAGACCCAGTACTTC,CATSSPWGGLNETQYF
NA,TRBJ2-1,TRBD2,TRBV11-2,TGTGCCAGCAGCTTAGAGATAGCGGGGTCCAGCGCTGAGCAGTTCTTC,CASSLEIAGSSAEQFF
NA,TRBJ2-7,TRBD2,TRBV7-2,TGTGCCAGCAGCTTAGGTGGTAGCGGGAGTCTGTACGAGCAGTACTTC,CASSLGGSGSLYEQYF
few,TRBJ1-4,TRBD1,TRBV6-1,TGTGCCAGCAGACCGGGACAGGGGGGAACTAATGAAAAACTGTTTTTT,CASRPGQGGTNEKLFF
NA,TRBJ1-1,NA,TRBV19,TGTGCCACCCGAGGACAATTCACTGAAGCTTTCTTT,CATRGQFTEAFF
NA,TRBJ2-3,TRBD2,TRBV12-3/TRBV12-4,TGTGCCAGCAGTTCTCTAGCGGGAGGCATCTCTGCGCAGTATTTT,CASSSLAGGISAQYF
NA,TRBJ2-5,NA,TRBV5-6,TGTGCCAGCAGCCCCGGGGCAAGCGGAGCCCAGTACTTC,CASSPGASGAQYF
many,TRBJ2-1,TRBD2,TRBV7-9,TGTGCCAGCAGCCCCCTGACTAGCGGGAATGAGCAGTTCTTC,CASSPLTSGNEQFF
NA,TRBJ2-3,TRBD2,TRBV29-1,TGCAGCGCCACTAGCGGGGATACGCAGTATTTT,CSATSGDTQYF
many,TRBJ2-1,TRBD2,TRBV20-1,TGCAGTGCGCGAACTAGCGGGGGGAAAGCCTACGATGAGCAGTTCTTC,CSARTSGGKAYDEQFF
few,TRBJ2-1,NA,TRBV24-1,TGTGCCACCAGTGACCCTCAGGGTCCCCTGCACAATGAGCAGTTCTTC,CATSDPQGPLHNEQFF
NA,TRBJ1-2,NA,TRBV27,TGTGCCAGCAGCCCCAGTACTAGGGGTATCTATGGCTACACCTTC,CASSPSTRGIYGYTF
NA,TRBJ1-2,NA,TRBV3-1,TGTGCCAGCAGCCAGGAATCCGGGACATTTAACTATGGCTACACCTTC,CASSQESGTFNYGYTF
NA,TRBJ2-3,TRBD1,TRBV5-1,TGCGCCAGCAGCCCGGGACGGGGGACAGGCGGTACGGATACGCAGTATTTT,CASSPGRGTGGTDTQYF
many,TRBJ1-5,NA,TRBV9,TGTGCCAGCAGCCGCGAGGGGGGCAATCAGCCCCAGCATTTT,CASSREGGNQPQHF